The T cell receptor beta chain described here comes from a study of identical twins. In TCRdb, the 5' RACE reads were re-called with MiXCR into one record per CDR3 protein. The repertoire holds under 500,000 distinct CDR3 sequences, with more than 13% as singletons. This clonotype has more than one count but fewer than ten. Germline V gene data show CDR1 as SGHDN and CDR2 as FVKESK. Trimming took off 7 bases at V and 7 bases at J, with 14 bases between the two ends. The CDR3 is 13 residues long. This same sample was also part of a study on yellow fever vaccine responses in identical twins.

The rearrangement uses TRBV14 and TRBJ2-1; D perhaps matches TRBD1 (6 bases). The sample taken for sequencing was CD4+ T cells sorted from blood. The sequence was collected from a woman aged 18-30 years in good health. The CDR3, as DNA: TGTGCCAGCAATGAAGCAGGGGTTAATGAGCAGTTCTTC. Translation gives CASNEAGVNEQFF.